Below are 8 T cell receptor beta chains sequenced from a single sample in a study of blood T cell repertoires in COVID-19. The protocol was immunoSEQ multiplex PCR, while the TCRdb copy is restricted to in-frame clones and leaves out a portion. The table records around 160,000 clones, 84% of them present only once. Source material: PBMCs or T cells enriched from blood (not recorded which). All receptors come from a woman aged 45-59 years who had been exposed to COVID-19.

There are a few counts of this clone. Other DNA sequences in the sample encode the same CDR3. DNA for the CDR3: TGTGCCAGCAGCTTCTCTAACACTGAAGCTTTCTTT. It codes for CASSFSNTEAFF. The rearrangement joins TRBV5-6 to TRBJ1-1; no reliable D call. The germline gives CDR1 SGHDT, CDR2 YYEEEE. V gave up 2 bases and J gave up 2 bases, with 4 bases separating them. This CDR3 is 12 amino acids long.

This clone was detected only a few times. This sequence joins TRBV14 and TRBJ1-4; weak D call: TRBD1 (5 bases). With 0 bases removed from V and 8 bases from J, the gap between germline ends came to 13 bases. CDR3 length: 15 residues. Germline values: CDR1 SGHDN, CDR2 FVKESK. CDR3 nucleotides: TGTGCCAGCAGCCAAGAAGCCAGGGCTGAAGAAAAACTGTTTTTT. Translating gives CASSQEARAEEKLFF.

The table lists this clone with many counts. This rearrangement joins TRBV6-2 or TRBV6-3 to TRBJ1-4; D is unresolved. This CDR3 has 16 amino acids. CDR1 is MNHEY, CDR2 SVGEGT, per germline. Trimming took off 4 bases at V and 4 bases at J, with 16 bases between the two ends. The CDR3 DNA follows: TGTGCCAGCAGTTCGTGGCTAGAGAGGGATAATGAAAAACTGTTTTTT. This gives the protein CASSSWLERDNEKLFF.

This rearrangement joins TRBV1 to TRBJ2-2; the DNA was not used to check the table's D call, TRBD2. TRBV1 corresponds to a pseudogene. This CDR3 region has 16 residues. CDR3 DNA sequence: TGCACCAGCAGCCAAGAGCTAGCCCGAGACACCGGGGAGCTGTTTTTT. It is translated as CTSSQELARDTGELFF.

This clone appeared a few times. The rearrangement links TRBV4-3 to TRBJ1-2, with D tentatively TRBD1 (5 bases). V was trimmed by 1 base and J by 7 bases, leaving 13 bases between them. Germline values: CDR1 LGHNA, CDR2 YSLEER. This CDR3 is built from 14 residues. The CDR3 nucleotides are TGCGCCAGCAGCCAAGTTCTAGGGGAAGGTGGCTACACCTTC. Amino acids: CASSQVLGEGGYTF.

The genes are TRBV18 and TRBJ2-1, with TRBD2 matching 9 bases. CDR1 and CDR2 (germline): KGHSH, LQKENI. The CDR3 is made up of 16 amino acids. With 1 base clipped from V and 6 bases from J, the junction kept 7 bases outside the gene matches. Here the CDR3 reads CASSPLSGGLINEQFF. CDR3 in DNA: TGTGCCAGCTCACCACTAAGCGGGGGGCTTATCAATGAGCAGTTCTTC.

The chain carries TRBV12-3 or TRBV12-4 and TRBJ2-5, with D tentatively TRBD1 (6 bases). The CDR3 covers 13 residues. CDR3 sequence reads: CAGKGQGQETQYF. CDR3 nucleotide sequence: TGTGCGGGGAAAGGTCAGGGGCAAGAGACCCAGTACTTC.

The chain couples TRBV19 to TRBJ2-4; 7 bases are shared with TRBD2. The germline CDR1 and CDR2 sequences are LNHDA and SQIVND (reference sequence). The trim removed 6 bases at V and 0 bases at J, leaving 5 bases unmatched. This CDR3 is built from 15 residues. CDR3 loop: CASRGEGGAKNIQYF. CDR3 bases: TGTGCCAGTAGGGGGGAGGGAGGAGCCAAAAACATTCAGTACTTC.